This TCR beta chain was sequenced in a study of shared clonotypes between healthy human individuals. Study outcomes and limitations: Since donors were few, the genetic and exposure-history diversity represented was limited.

With unsorted samples, genomic DNA was obtained from around 98 million PBMCs. The CDR3 consists of 14 residues. Trimming took 0 bases from V and 2 from J, leaving 8 bases between them. Germline lookup yields CDR1 SGDLS and CDR2 YYNGEE. In the case of this clone: Its target is not known.

Each PCR replicate run on unsorted PBMC took in approximately 300 ng DNA, tens of thousands of T cell genomes. The repertoire was sequenced with immunoSEQ multiplex PCR; TCRdb's copy has only in-frame clones and lacks some. The table has about 500,000 clones, 75% to 80% seen once. Input material: PBMCs. The chain uses TRBV9 and TRBJ1-2; the D is unclear. This sequence was found in a woman aged 40-49 years in good health. Some clones in this sample may be carry-over from other donors' samples. CDR3 in amino acids: CASSVDRANYGYTF. DNA for the CDR3: TGTGCCAGCAGCGTAGACCGGGCGAACTATGGCTACACCTTC. The variable domain in full, with the rest retrieved from reference TRBV9 and TRBJ1-2, is DSGVTQTPKHLITATGQRVTLRCSPRSGDLSVYWYQQSLDQGLQFLIQYYNGEERAKGNILERFSAQQFPDLHSELNLSSLELGDSALYFCASSVDRANYGYTFGSGTRLTVV.